The clone carrying this TCR beta chain was seen more than once but under ten times. This entry comes from a study of T cells after posttransplantation cyclophosphamide. TCRdb keeps only in-frame clones here, not all; method: immunoSEQ multiplex PCR. The sample lists 10,000 to 15,000 clones, none appearing once, the ten largest making up 7.3%. The ends were cut back, 4 bases at V and 8 bases at J, with 16 bases in the middle. Germline V lookup: CDR1 MDHEN, CDR2 SYDVKM. The CDR3 has 14 residues. Material for sequencing was PBMCs. The clonotype originates from a woman in her forties in good health, CMV-negative, and a related stem cell transplant donor. This chain connects TRBV28 to TRBJ2-3, with D tentatively TRBD2 (6 bases). This chain's CDR3 is CASSSGRSGFTQYF. The CDR3 coding sequence is TGTGCCAGCAGTTCGGGTCGGAGCGGGTTTACGCAGTATTTT. Full variable domain (missing parts from reference TRBV28 and TRBJ2-3): DVKVTQSSRYLVKRTGEKVFLECVQDMDHENMFWYRQDPGLGLRLIYFSYDVKMKEKGDIPEGYSVSREKKERFSLILESASTNQTSMYLCASSSGRSGFTQYFGPGTRLTVL.